The entry below describes one TCR beta chain. This clonotype was seen many times. This clone's antigen is unknown. No base quality information exists; no much larger clone differs at one position. Libraries were prepared through 5' RACE. The data were produced on a NextSeq 500. To allow correction of PCR and sequencing errors, the TCR library protocol tagged every TCR cDNA molecule with a unique molecular identifier. In the original analysis: Decombinator tools were used for TCR identification, UMI-based error correction and CDR3 extraction. TCRs above a frequency of 2 per 1,000, corresponding to the top 1% of the tumor frequency distribution, were defined as expanded. Renyi diversity was computed with the R vegan package after each repertoire had been subsampled 100 times to 5,000 TCRs. CDR3 similarity networks were built from amino acid triplet string-kernel similarity, connecting CDR3s with pairwise similarity above 0.82. TCRdb took the public reads, trimmed them with fastp at Q25, ran MiXCR for clone calling and kept in-frame beta chains. Rows with one shared CDR3 protein collapse into an entry with the most common genes and DNA. For this entry, the V and J calls and clone size follow TCRdb and not the study's own pipeline. For this sample the table gives tens of thousands of distinct CDR3 sequences, of which under 5.5% were detected only once. The top ten clonotypes cover approximately 30% of the sample.

The data belong to a study of spatial heterogeneity in lung cancer (dated by TCRdb to 2018 to 2020). With regard to the full study: More beta-chain than alpha-chain transcripts were consistently detected, likely reflecting higher beta-chain transcript abundance. The study quantitatively compared TCR alpha and beta repertoires across multiple tumor regions, matched nontumor lung and blood in non-small cell lung cancer. In the raw uncorrected reads, each unique combination of TCR and UMI appeared on average more than ten times. TCR repertoire features were related to nonsynonymous mutation counts determined by whole-exome sequencing of tumor tissue. At surgery, both alpha and beta chains were TCR-sequenced in roughly 230 tumor regions, 63 to 80 matched nontumor lung samples and 56 PBMC samples. General study outcomes and caveats: Additional single-cell paired TCR alpha and beta sequencing was considered necessary to confirm, at a functional level, the hypothesis that regional TCRs recognize regional mutations. Ubiquitous expanded tumor TCRs were found in blood more often at tumor resection than at routine follow-up.

This sample's time point label indicates: sample taken at primary tumor resection. For TCR sequencing, whole RNA was extracted from tumor and nontumor lung tissue, or from cryopreserved PBMC samples, and no cell sorting was done. The donors were some 76 patients from the lung TRACERx cohort who had early-stage, untreated non-small cell lung cancer. Only patients for whom sufficient RNA was available from at least two tumor regions were selected for TCR sequencing. Trimming removed 4 bases from V and 7 bases from J, leaving 23 bases between the germline ends. Reading from cysteine to phenylalanine, the CDR3 counts 16 amino acids. Only the CDR3 part of the read is kept: 48 bases, read in frame from the first base. Via the germline V gene, CDR1 is SQVTM and CDR2 ANQGSEA.

The chain links TRBV29-1 with TRBJ2-1; the D gene cannot be resolved reliably. The sample consisted of PBMCs, taken at surgery. This TCR was recovered from a male donor with early-stage non-small cell lung cancer. The nucleotide sequence reads as follows: TGCAGCGTTGGTCGTAATAAGAACCGGGCCGGGAATGAGCAGTTCTTC. Translation gives CSVGRNKNRAGNEQFF.